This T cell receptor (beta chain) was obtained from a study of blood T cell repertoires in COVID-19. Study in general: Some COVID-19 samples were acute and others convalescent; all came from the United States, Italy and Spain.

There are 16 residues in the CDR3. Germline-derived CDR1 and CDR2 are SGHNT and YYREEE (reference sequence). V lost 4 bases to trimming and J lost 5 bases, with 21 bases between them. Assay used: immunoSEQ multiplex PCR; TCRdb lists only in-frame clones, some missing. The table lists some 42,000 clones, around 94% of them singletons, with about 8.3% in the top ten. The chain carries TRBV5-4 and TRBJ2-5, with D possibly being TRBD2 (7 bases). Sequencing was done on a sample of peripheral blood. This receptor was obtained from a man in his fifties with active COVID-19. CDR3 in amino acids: CASSPGGVAGVETQYF. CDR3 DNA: TGTGCCAGCAGCCCGGGGGGCGTGGCAGGGGTCGAGACCCAGTACTTC.